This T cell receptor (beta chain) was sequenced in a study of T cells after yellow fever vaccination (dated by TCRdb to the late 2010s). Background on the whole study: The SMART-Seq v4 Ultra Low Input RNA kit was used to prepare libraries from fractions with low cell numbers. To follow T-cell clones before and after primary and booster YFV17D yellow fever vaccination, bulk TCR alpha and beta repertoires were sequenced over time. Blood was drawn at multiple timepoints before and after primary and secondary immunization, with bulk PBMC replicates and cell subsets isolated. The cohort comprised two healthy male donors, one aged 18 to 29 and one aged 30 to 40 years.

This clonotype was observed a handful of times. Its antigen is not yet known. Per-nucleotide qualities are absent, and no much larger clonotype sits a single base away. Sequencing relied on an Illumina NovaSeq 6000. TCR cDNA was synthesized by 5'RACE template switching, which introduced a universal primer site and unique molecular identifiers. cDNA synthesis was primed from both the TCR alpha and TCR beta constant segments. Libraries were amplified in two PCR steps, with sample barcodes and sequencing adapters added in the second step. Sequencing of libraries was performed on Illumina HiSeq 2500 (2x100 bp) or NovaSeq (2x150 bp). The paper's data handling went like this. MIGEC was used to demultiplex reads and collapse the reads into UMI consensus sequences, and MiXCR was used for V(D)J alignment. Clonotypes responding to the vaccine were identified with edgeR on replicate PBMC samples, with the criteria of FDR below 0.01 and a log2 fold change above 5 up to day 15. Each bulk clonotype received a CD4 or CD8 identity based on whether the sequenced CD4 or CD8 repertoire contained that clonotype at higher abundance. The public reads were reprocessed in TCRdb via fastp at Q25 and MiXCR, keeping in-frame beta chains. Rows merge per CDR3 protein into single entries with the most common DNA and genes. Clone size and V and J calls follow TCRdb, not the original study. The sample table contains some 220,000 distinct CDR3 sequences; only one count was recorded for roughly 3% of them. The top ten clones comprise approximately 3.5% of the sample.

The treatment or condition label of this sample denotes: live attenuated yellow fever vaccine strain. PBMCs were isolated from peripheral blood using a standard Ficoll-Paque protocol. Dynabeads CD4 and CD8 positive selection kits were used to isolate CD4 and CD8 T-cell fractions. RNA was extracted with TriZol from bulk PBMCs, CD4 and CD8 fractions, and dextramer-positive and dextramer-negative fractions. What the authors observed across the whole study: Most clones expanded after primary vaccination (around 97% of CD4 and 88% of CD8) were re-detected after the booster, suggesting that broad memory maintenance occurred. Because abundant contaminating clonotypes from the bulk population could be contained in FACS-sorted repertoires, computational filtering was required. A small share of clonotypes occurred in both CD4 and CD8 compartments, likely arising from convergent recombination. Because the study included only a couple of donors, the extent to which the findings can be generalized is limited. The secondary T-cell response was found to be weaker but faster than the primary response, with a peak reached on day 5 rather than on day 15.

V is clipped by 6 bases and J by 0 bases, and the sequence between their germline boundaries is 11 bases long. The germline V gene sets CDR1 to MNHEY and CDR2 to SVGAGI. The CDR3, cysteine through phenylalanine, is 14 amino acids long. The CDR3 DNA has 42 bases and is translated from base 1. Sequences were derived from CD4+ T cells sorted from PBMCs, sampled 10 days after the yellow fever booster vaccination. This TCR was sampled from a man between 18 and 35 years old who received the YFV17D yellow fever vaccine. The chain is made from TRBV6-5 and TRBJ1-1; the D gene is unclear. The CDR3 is CASSPNPMNTEAFF. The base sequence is TGTGCCAGCAGCCCAAACCCCATGAACACTGAAGCTTTCTTT.